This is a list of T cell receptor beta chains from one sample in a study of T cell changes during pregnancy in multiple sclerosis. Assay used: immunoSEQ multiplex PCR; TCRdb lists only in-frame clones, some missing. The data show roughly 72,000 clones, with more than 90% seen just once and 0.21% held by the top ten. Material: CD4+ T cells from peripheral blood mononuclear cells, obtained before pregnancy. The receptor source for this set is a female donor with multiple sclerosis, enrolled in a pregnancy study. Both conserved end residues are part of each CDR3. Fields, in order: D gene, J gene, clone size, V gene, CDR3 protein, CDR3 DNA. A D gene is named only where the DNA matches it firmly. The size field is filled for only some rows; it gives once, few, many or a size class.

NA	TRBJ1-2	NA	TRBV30	CAWTVGVGGYTF	TGTGCCTGGACGGTCGGGGTGGGCGGCTACACCTTC
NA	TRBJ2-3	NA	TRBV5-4	CASSLSGGHPTDTQYF	TGTGCCAGCAGCTTGTCGGGGGGCCACCCCACAGATACGCAGTATTTT
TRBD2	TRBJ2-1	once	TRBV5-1	CASSVISGARGNEQFF	TGCGCCAGCAGCGTGATTAGCGGGGCCCGGGGGAATGAGCAGTTCTTC
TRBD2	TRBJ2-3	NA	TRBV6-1	CASSGTSGGHTDTQYF	TGTGCCAGCAGTGGGACTAGCGGGGGACACACAGATACGCAGTATTTT
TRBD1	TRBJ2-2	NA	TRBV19	CASSIRGRRTGELFF	TGTGCCAGTAGTATCAGGGGGCGTCGAACCGGGGAGCTGTTTTTT
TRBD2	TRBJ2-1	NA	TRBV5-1	CASQGDKAGAYNEQFF	TGCGCCAGCCAAGGAGACAAAGCGGGGGCCTACAATGAGCAGTTCTTC
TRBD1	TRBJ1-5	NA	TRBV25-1	CASSDKGQGNQPQHF	TGTGCCAGCAGTGACAAGGGACAGGGAAATCAGCCCCAGCATTTT
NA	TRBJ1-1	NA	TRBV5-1	CASSLISRVEGTEAFF	TGCGCCAGCAGCTTGATCTCCAGGGTGGAAGGAACTGAAGCTTTCTTT
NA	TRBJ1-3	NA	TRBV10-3	CAISESGVGNTIYF	TGTGCCATCAGTGAGTCAGGAGTTGGAAACACCATATATTTT
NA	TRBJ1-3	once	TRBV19	CASSMPAGAGAGNTIYF	TGTGCCAGTAGTATGCCCGCGGGGGCGGGAGCGGGAAACACCATATATTTT
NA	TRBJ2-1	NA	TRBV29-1	CSVERRLDEQFF	TGCAGCGTTGAGCGGCGGCTTGATGAGCAGTTCTTC
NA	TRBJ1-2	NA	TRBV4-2	CASSQEPSAGLRNYGYTF	TGTGCCAGCAGCCAAGAACCTTCAGCAGGCCTAAGAAACTATGGCTACACCTTC
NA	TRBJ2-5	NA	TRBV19	CASSLNNRETQYF	TGTGCCAGTAGTCTAAATAACAGGGAGACCCAGTACTTC
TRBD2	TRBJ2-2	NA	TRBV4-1	CASSQWTSGASNTGELFF	TGCGCCAGCAGCCAATGGACTAGCGGGGCTTCGAACACCGGGGAGCTGTTTTTT
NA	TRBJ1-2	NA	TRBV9	CASSTRDNDYYGYTF	TGTGCCAGCAGCACCCGGGACAACGATTACTATGGCTACACCTTC
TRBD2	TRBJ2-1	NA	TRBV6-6	CASSSLAVEQFF	TGTGCCAGCAGTTCTCTAGCGGTTGAGCAGTTCTTC
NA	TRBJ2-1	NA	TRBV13	CASSSLDDEQFF	TGTGCCAGCAGCTCGCTAGACGATGAGCAGTTCTTC
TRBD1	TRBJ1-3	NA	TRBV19	CASTEGAIAGNTIYF	TGTGCCAGTACGGAGGGGGCTATAGCTGGAAACACCATATATTTT
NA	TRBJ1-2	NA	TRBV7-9	CASSLHGSEANYGYTF	TGTGCCAGCAGCTTACACGGGTCGGAGGCTAACTATGGCTACACCTTC
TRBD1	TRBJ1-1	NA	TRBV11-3	CASSWDRGTEAFF	TGTGCCAGCAGCTGGGACAGGGGCACTGAAGCTTTCTTT
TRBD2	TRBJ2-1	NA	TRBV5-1	CASSPLAGGSNEQFF	TGCGCCAGCAGCCCCTTAGCGGGGGGATCCAATGAGCAGTTCTTC
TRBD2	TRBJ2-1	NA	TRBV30	CAWSAGGPSEQFF	TGTGCCTGGAGTGCGGGAGGGCCCTCTGAGCAGTTCTTC
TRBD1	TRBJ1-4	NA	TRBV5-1	CASSLELAGGFDEKLFF	TGCGCCAGCAGCTTGGAGTTGGCAGGGGGCTTCGATGAAAAACTGTTTTTT
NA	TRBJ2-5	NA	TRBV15	CATSSFLDREETQYF	TGTGCCACCAGCAGCTTTCTGGACAGAGAAGAGACCCAGTACTTC
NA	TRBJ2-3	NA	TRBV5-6	CASSLARAARDTQYF	TGTGCCAGCAGCTTGGCGCGGGCCGCTAGAGATACGCAGTATTTT
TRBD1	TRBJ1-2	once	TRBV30	CAWSGGQGARGYTF	TGTGCCTGGAGTGGTGGACAGGGGGCGCGCGGCTACACCTTC
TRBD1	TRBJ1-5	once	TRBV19	CASSTGTGGSQPQHF	TGTGCCAGTAGTACCGGGACAGGGGGCAGTCAGCCCCAGCATTTT
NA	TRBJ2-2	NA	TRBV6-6	CASSYSYRENTGELFF	TGTGCCAGCAGTTACTCCTACCGGGAGAACACCGGGGAGCTGTTTTTT
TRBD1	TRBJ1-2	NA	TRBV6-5	CASRQGGSNYGYTF	TGTGCCAGCCGCCAGGGGGGTTCTAACTATGGCTACACCTTC
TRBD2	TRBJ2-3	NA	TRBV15	CATSRNLAGSTDTQYF	TGTGCCACCAGCAGAAATCTAGCGGGGAGCACAGATACGCAGTATTTT
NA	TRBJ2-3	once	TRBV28	CASSSLTDTQYF	TGTGCCAGCAGTTCACTCACAGATACGCAGTATTTT
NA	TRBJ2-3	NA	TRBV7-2	CASSLTGGVTDTQYF	TGTGCCAGCAGCCTAACCGGGGGTGTCACAGATACGCAGTATTTT
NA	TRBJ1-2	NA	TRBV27	CASSSNNNYGYTF	TGTGCCAGCAGTTCCAACAACAACTATGGCTACACCTTC
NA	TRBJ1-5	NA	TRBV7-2	CASSLARDSNQPQHF	TGTGCCAGCAGCTTAGCGAGGGATAGCAATCAGCCCCAGCATTTT
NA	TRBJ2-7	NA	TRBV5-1	CASSPQGTFAYEQYF	TGCGCCAGCAGCCCCCAAGGGACATTTGCCTACGAGCAGTACTTC
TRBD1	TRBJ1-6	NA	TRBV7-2	CASTLRTGHSPLHF	TGTGCCAGCACGCTAAGGACAGGGCATTCACCCCTCCACTTT
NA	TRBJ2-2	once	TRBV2	CASSRNTGELFF	TGTGCCAGTTCGAGGAACACCGGGGAGCTGTTTTTT
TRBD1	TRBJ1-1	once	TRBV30	CAWSPGQGGTEAFF	TGTGCCTGGAGTCCAGGACAGGGCGGGACTGAAGCTTTCTTT
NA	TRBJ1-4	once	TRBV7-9	CASSLELSGEREKLFF	TGTGCCAGCAGCTTAGAGTTGTCAGGGGAGAGAGAAAAACTGTTTTTT
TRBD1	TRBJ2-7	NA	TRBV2	CASSDRDRFYEQYF	TGTGCCAGCAGTGACCGGGACAGATTCTACGAGCAGTACTTC
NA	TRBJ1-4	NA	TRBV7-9	CASSIVATNEKLFF	TGTGCCAGCAGTATCGTAGCAACTAATGAAAAACTGTTTTTT
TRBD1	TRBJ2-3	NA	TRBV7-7	CASSPRTGPGDTQYF	TGTGCCAGCAGCCCGCGGACAGGCCCTGGGGATACGCAGTATTTT
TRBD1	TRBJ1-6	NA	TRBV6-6	CASTQRRTGWNSPLHF	TGTGCCAGCACTCAGCGCCGGACAGGGTGGAATTCACCCCTCCACTTT
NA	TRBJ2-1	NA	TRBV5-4	CASRLDPGVEQFF	TGTGCCAGCAGGTTGGACCCCGGGGTTGAGCAGTTCTTC
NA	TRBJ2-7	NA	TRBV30	CALGVIYEQYF	TGTGCCCTAGGGGTTATCTACGAGCAGTACTTC
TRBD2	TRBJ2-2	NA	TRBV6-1	CASSERLSGRAGGELFF	TGTGCCAGCAGTGAAAGGTTAAGCGGGAGGGCCGGCGGGGAGCTGTTTTTT
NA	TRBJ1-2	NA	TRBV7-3	CASSLNPGDGYGYTF	TGTGCCAGCAGCTTAAATCCCGGGGATGGCTATGGCTACACCTTC
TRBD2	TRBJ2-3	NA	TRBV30	CAWSRLAGSTDTQYF	TGTGCCTGGAGCCGACTAGCGGGGAGCACAGATACGCAGTATTTT
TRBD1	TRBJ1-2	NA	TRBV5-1	CASSISTGSFGYTF	TGCGCCAGCAGCATATCGACAGGGAGCTTTGGCTACACCTTC
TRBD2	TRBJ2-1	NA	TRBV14	CASSLWGFSGGSYNEQFF	TGTGCCAGCAGCCTCTGGGGATTCAGCGGGGGGTCCTACAATGAGCAGTTCTTC
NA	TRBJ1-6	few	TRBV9	CASSVAWGGANSPLHF	TGTGCCAGCAGCGTAGCTTGGGGAGGCGCCAATTCACCCCTCCACTTT
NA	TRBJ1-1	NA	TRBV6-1	CASSEARVNTEAFF	TGTGCCAGCAGTGAAGCGCGGGTGAACACTGAAGCTTTCTTT
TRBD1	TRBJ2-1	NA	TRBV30	CAWSEGADNEQFF	TGTGCCTGGAGTGAGGGGGCGGACAATGAGCAGTTCTTC
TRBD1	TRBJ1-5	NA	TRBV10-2	CASSEGQGTQPQHF	TGCGCCAGCAGTGAGGGACAGGGTACTCAGCCCCAGCATTTT